This record looks at one TCR beta chain sequence and its context. Its antigen remains unknown. The entry originates in a study of T cell repertoires in aging, cancer and after chemotherapy. Amplification of TCR beta used genomic DNA extracted from peripheral blood. Multiplex touch-down PCR with TRB-A/B primers amplified rearranged V-D-J TRB sequences. A single record per CDR3 protein comes from TCRdb applying MiXCR to the multiplex PCR reads. Found here are around 13,000 distinct CDR3 sequences, 35% to 45% of them singletons; the top ten hold 5% to 8%. General study points: In each cancer cohort, median generation probability increased across chemotherapy, suggesting thymic output rebounded.

Germline lookup yields CDR1 SGHDN and CDR2 FVKESK. The CDR3 sequence is 16 residues long. After removal of 1 base from V and 7 bases from J, the junction contained 12 bases not matched to a gene. The source material was blood. This sequence was found in a human donor in good health. The donor label of this sample is uncertain. The chain uses TRBV14 and TRBJ2-7; 8 bases are a match to TRBD2. CDR3 protein: CASSQAASGSWGEQYF. CDR3 in DNA: TGTGCCAGCAGCCAAGCGGCCAGCGGGAGTTGGGGGGAGCAGTACTTC.